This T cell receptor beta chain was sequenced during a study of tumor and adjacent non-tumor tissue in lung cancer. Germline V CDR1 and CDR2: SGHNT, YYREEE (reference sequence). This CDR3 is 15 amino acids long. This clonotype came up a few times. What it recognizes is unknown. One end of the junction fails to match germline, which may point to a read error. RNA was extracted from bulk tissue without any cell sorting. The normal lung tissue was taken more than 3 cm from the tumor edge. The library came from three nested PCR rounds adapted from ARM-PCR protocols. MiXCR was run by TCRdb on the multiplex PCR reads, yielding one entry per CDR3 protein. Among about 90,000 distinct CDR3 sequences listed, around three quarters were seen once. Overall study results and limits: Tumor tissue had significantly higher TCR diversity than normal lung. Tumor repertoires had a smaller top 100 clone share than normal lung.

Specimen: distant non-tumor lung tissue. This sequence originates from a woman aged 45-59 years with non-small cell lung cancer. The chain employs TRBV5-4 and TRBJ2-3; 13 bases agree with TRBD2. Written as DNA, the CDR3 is TGTGCCAGCGGTGGACTAGCGGGAGTGAGGGATACGCCGTATTTT. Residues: CASGGLAGVRDTPYF.